Included here is one T cell receptor (beta chain) sequence, with context. This entry is derived from a study of control samples from healthy donors and cancer patients. The table came from immunoSEQ multiplex PCR; TCRdb's copy has only in-frame clones and leaves some out. The sample includes some 80,000 clones, around 94% of them seen just once. V lost 5 bases and J lost 0, with 17 bases in between. The CDR3 sequence is 16 residues long. Germline V gene sequence: CDR1 SGHTA, CDR2 FQGTGA. This receptor was identified in a woman aged 55-69 years in good health. The chain joins TRBV7-3 to TRBJ2-7; D might be TRBD2 (6 bases). The source material was blood. DNA for the CDR3: TGTGCCAGCAGCAAGACGGCGGCGGGGAGCTCCTACGAGCAGTACTTC. Protein product: CASSKTAAGSSYEQYF. Full variable domain (remainder filled in from reference TRBV7-3 and TRBJ2-7): GAGVSQTPSNKVTEKGKYVELRCDPISGHTALYWYRQSLGQGPEFLIYFQGTGAADDSGLPNDRFFAVRPEGSVSTLKIQRTERGDSAVYLCASSKTAAGSSYEQYFGPGTRLTVT.